These 10 T cell receptor beta chains were sequenced from one sample in a study of OX40 agonist ivuxolimab in advanced cancers. Data came from immunoSEQ multiplex PCR; TCRdb stores just in-frame clones and leaves some out. The table shows around 11,000 clones, with around four fifths occurring only once. Sequenced material: CD4+ or CD8+ T cells sorted from blood, taken in a trial of the OX40 agonist ivuxolimab. These receptor sequences come from an adult with an advanced solid tumor such as melanoma, head and neck, liver or kidney cancer.

This clone appeared once. The chain employs TRBV9 and TRBJ2-7, with D perhaps being TRBD1 or TRBD2 (6 bases each). Germline CDR1 SGDLS, CDR2 YYNGEE. CDR3 length: 15 residues. Deletions cut 4 bases from V and 1 base from J, with 15 bases between. The CDR3 DNA is TGTGCCAGCAGCCTCAGAGGAGGGGGGTCCTACGAGCAGTACTTC. This translates into CASSLRGGGSYEQYF.

The J gene is TRBJ2-7, the V gene TRBV18, with D tentatively TRBD2 (5 bases). The CDR3 contains 14 residues. Germline-derived CDR1 and CDR2 are KGHSH and LQKENI. Trimming took off 5 bases at V and 3 bases at J, with 14 bases between the two ends. CDR3 bases: TGTGCCAGCTCAGCGGTGACGGAGGTCTACGAGCAGTACTTC. Residues: CASSAVTEVYEQYF.

The CDR3 bases are TGTGCCAGCAGTTTGGCGGGAGTATCCACCGGGGAGCTGTTTTTT. Protein product: CASSLAGVSTGELFF. The gene calls are TRBV27 and TRBJ2-2; 7 nucleotides match TRBD2. CDR1 and CDR2 (germline): MNHEY, SMNVEV (reference sequence). Trimming cost V 3 bases and J 4 bases; bases outside gene matches: 5. CDR3 length equals 15 residues.

This clone was picked up a small number of times. The chain combines TRBV28 with TRBJ1-5; D unclear. The germline V and J ends were trimmed by 5 bases and 2 bases, with 13 bases remaining between them. Looked up from germline, CDR1 is MDHEN and CDR2 is SYDVKM. The CDR3 runs 15 residues. CDR3: CASSPKGSRNQPQHF. The DNA of the CDR3 is TGTGCCAGCAGTCCGAAGGGCAGTCGCAATCAGCCCCAGCATTTT. The whole variable domain, remainder taken from reference TRBV28 and TRBJ1-5, is DVKVTQSSRYLVKRTGEKVFLECVQDMDHENMFWYRQDPGLGLRLIYFSYDVKMKEKGDIPEGYSVSREKKERFSLILESASTNQTSMYLCASSPKGSRNQPQHFGDGTRLSIL.

The rearrangement joins TRBV4-3 to TRBJ2-3; 10 bases match TRBD2. Germline CDR1 is LGHNA and CDR2 is YSLEER. The CDR3 has 18 amino acids. J was trimmed by 1 base and V by 1 base; bases with no gene match: 8. Here the CDR3 reads CASSQGATGTSGTDTQYF. DNA for the CDR3: TGCGCCAGCAGCCAAGGTGCCACCGGGACTAGCGGCACAGATACGCAGTATTTT.

The chain combines TRBV5-1 with TRBJ2-2; D gene unclear. Germline V gene data show CDR1 as SGHRS and CDR2 as YFSETQ. The CDR3 runs to 12 residues. Trimming took 5 bases from V and 6 from J, leaving 8 bases between them. The CDR3 protein is CASRETSGELFF. The CDR3 DNA reads TGCGCCAGCAGAGAGACCTCCGGGGAGCTGTTTTTT.

The V call is TRBV7-2, the J call TRBJ2-3; 9 positions match TRBD2. The V and J ends lost 4 bases and 2 bases, in that order; junction bases with no gene match: 7. CDR1 SGHTA and CDR2 FQGNSA come from the germline V gene. The CDR3 sequence is 16 residues long. This CDR3 reads CASSSPTSGITDTQYF. The CDR3 DNA follows: TGTGCCAGCAGCTCGCCGACTAGCGGAATCACAGATACGCAGTATTTT.

This clone is categorized as medium-sized. The gene calls are TRBV28 and TRBJ1-5, with a weak D call TRBD1 (5 bases). Germline values: CDR1 MDHEN, CDR2 SYDVKM. The CDR3 is 11 residues long. V lost 8 bases and J lost 7, with 9 bases in between. In DNA, the CDR3 is TGTGCCAGCGGGGGGATCCAGCCCCAGCATTTT. Translating gives CASGGIQPQHF.

V gene TRBV7-8 combines with J gene TRBJ2-2; D is possibly TRBD1 (6 bases). CDR3 size: 19 residues. The germline V gene has CDR1 SGHVS and CDR2 FQNEAQ. The V end was cut by 2 bases, the J end by 1 base, with 20 bases between. The CDR3 coding sequence is TGTGCCAGCAGCTTATGGGAGAAGACAGGATTTATGAACACCGGGGAGCTGTTTTTT. Amino acids: CASSLWEKTGFMNTGELFF.

This clone counts as medium-sized. This chain connects TRBV9 to TRBJ2-1, with D unresolved. V dropped 2 bases and J dropped 6 bases, with 12 bases sitting between them. The CDR3 covers 14 residues. Germline V gives CDR1 SGDLS, CDR2 YYNGEE. Here the CDR3 DNA reads TGTGCCAGCAGCGTTGTACTAACCACCAATGAGCAGTTCTTC. Protein: CASSVVLTTNEQFF.